The clone carrying this TCR beta chain was seen just once. Generated by immunoSEQ multiplex PCR, the TCRdb table keeps only in-frame clones and is missing some. Of around 130,000 clones in the sample, approximately 89% are singletons; the top ten hold about 3.6%. The sample comes from a study of blood T cell repertoires in COVID-19. Germline V gives CDR1 SQVTM, CDR2 ANQGSEA. The CDR3 has 13 residues. V was pared by 3 bases and J by 5 bases, with 13 bases between. The material sequenced was peripheral blood. The source is a woman aged 55-70 years with acute or convalescent COVID-19. This chain uses TRBV29-1 with TRBJ1-1; possibly TRBD1 for D (6 bases). For the CDR3, the DNA is TGCAGCGTTGATCAGGGGCAAAGGACTGAAGCTTTCTTT. Its translation is CSVDQGQRTEAFF.